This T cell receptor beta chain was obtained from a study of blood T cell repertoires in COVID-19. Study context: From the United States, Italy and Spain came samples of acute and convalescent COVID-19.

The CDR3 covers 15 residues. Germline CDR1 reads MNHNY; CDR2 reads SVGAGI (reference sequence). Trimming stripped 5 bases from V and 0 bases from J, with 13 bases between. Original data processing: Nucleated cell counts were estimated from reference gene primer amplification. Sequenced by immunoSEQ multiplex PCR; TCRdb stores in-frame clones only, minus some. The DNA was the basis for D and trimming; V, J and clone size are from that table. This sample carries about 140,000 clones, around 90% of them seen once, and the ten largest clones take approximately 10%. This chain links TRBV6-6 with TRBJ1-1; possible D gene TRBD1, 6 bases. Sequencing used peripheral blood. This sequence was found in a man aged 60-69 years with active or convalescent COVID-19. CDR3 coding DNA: TGTGCCAGCAGTCGGAACAGGGCGGTGAACACTGAAGCTTTCTTT. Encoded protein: CASSRNRAVNTEAFF.